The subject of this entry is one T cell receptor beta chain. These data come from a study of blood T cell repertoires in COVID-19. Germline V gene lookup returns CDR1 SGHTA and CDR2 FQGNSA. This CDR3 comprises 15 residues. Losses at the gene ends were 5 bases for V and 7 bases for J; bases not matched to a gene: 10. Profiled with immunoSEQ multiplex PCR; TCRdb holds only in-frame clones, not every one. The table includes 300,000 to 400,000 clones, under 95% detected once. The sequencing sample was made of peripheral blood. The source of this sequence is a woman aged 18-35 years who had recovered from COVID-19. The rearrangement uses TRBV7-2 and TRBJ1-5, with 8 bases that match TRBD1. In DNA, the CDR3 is TGTGCCAGCAGCCCCGGACAGGGAAAAGGACAGCCCCAGCATTTT. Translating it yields CASSPGQGKGQPQHF.